This T cell receptor (beta chain) is from a study of shared clonotypes between healthy human individuals. For the study at large: Three CD4 naive, three CD4 memory, two CD8 naive and one CD8 memory plate were used per donor.

The V end was cut by 5 bases, the J end by 6 bases, with 11 bases between. The CDR3 contains 12 residues. Germline V lookup: CDR1 SEHNR, CDR2 FQNEAQ (reference sequence). TCRdb's table, derived via immunoSEQ multiplex PCR, lists solely in-frame clones and lacks some. The table includes 400,000 to 600,000 clones, 90% to 96% detected once. Recent acute infections and vaccinations were absent in the healthy HIV-negative adult donors. The donors were all Caucasian adults (living in Nashville, Tennessee). A CD45RA-negative memory subset and a CD45RA+ naive subset were separated from the CD4+ cells. This receptor was taken from a woman between 25 and 40 years old in good health. The source material was naive CD4+ T cells sorted from blood. Indicated subset: CD45RA+ positively selected. The chain combines TRBV7-9 with TRBJ2-7, with D hard to call. Here the CDR3 DNA reads TGTGCCAGCAGCCCGGCCGCTTTCGAGCAGTACTTC. This gives the protein CASSPAAFEQYF.